The next 27 T cell receptor beta chains were all read from a single sample in a study of T cells in localized non-small cell lung cancer. Some clones are missing from TCRdb's copy, which holds only in-frame ones; the method was immunoSEQ multiplex PCR. The profile shows more than 2,000 clones, about 31% of them singletons. Sequenced material: normal lung tissue next to the tumor, taken before any cancer treatment. These receptors originate from a female donor over 55 with stage I squamous cell lung carcinoma.

By sample share, this clone is large (0.1 to 1%). V and J are TRBV6-8 and TRBJ2-7; 7 nucleotides line up with TRBD1. The CDR3 spans 13 residues. The germline V gene has CDR1 MNHGY and CDR2 SAAAGT. CDR3 nucleotides: TGTGCCATCAGTCAGGGGGATTTCTACGAGCAGTACGTC. Amino acid sequence: CAISQGDFYEQYV.

V and J are TRBV4-1 and TRBJ1-2; D uncertain. The CDR3 extends over 13 amino acids. V lost 1 base and J lost 6, with 9 bases in between. Germline CDR1 MGHRA, CDR2 YSYEKL. DNA for the CDR3: TGCGCCAGCAGCCAAGTTGGAGGGAATGGCTACACCTTC. Encoded protein: CASSQVGGNGYTF.

This clone was seen only a few times. CDR3 DNA sequence: TGTGCCAGCCTGATGGCCCCCGGGGCGGCCAAAAACATTCAGTACTTC. Its translation is CASLMAPGAAKNIQYF. This chain links TRBV6-8 with TRBJ2-4; D may match TRBD1 or TRBD2 (5 bases each). The germline V and J ends were trimmed by 8 bases and 1 base, with 18 bases remaining between them. Per germline, CDR1 MNHGY and CDR2 SAAAGT. The CDR3 spans 16 residues.

This clone is termed medium-sized. The rearrangement joins TRBV4-1 to TRBJ2-1; 11 nucleotides agree with TRBD2. The CDR3 contains 16 residues. The germline gives CDR1 MGHRA, CDR2 YSYEKL. Trimming took 6 bases from V and 6 from J; bases not matched to a gene: 10. The CDR3 reads CASRFGLAGGVNEQFF. For the CDR3, the DNA is TGCGCCAGCAGGTTCGGGTTAGCGGGAGGGGTCAATGAGCAGTTCTTC.

This clone occurred a few times. The J gene is TRBJ2-7, the V gene TRBV6-8; possible D gene TRBD1, 5 bases. V dropped 4 bases and J dropped 3 bases, with 10 bases sitting between them. This CDR3 is 13 amino acids long. Germline loops: CDR1 MNHGY, CDR2 SAAAGT. CDR3 sequence (DNA): TGTGCCAGCAGTTTAAGGCAGGGCTACGAGCAGTACGTC. Translating gives CASSLRQGYEQYV.

This clone rates as medium-sized. J is TRBJ2-2 and V is TRBV6-8; no clear D gene. The CDR3 extends over 12 amino acids. Trimming removed 5 bases from V and 5 bases from J, with 6 bases in between. Germline CDR1 is MNHGY and CDR2 is SAAAGT. CDR3: CASSRVTGELFF. The CDR3 DNA is TGTGCCAGCAGTCGTGTGACCGGGGAGCTGTTTTTT.

V usage is TRBV6-8 and J usage is TRBJ1-1; TRBD1 agrees at 12 bases. The CDR3 is 15 residues long. With 2 bases clipped from V and 11 bases from J, the junction kept 9 bases outside the gene matches. CDR1 MNHGY and CDR2 SAAAGT come from the germline V gene. Here the CDR3 DNA reads TGTGCCAGCAGTTACCAATCGGGACAGGGGGCCGCCGCTTTCTTT. Protein: CASSYQSGQGAAAFF.

The chain combines TRBV28 with TRBJ2-7, with D unresolved. From germline, CDR1 is MDHEN and CDR2 SYDVKM. The ends were cut back, 5 bases at V and 2 bases at J, with 13 bases in the middle. CDR3 length: 14 amino acids. CDR3 DNA: TGTGCCAGCAGTGAGGACGGATTAACCTACGAGCAGTACTTC. It translates to CASSEDGLTYEQYF.

The chain is built from TRBV5-1 and TRBJ1-4, with no clear D. The CDR3 totals 14 residues. Trimming stripped 2 bases from V and 6 bases from J, with 11 bases between. Germline CDR1 SGHRS, CDR2 YFSETQ. The CDR3 DNA reads TGCGCCAGCAGCTTAAAAGGGCAGGATGAAAAACTGTTTTTT. This gives the protein CASSLKGQDEKLFF.

The chain links TRBV19 to TRBJ1-6; 7 bases fit TRBD1. This CDR3 comprises 15 residues. Germline V CDR1 and CDR2: LNHDA, SQIVND (reference sequence). J lost 7 bases, V lost 6 bases, and 9 bases had no gene match. The DNA of the CDR3 is TGTGCCAGTAGGGAGACAGGGTGGGGGAATTCACCCCTCCACTTT. It yields the protein CASRETGWGNSPLHF. Full variable domain (remainder filled in from reference TRBV19 and TRBJ1-6): DGGITQSPKYLFRKEGQNVTLSCEQNLNHDAMYWYRQDPGQGLRLIYYSQIVNDFQKGDIAEGYSVSREKKESFPLTVTSAQKNPTAFYLCASRETGWGNSPLHFGNGTRLTVT.

The V gene is TRBV29-1, the J gene TRBJ1-1; D is uncertain. There are 16 residues in the CDR3. The ends were cut back, 5 bases at V and 1 base at J, with 20 bases in the middle. Looked up from germline, CDR1 is SQVTM and CDR2 is ANQGSEA. CDR3 residues: CSVNRAGSTPNTEAFF. CDR3 bases: TGCAGCGTTAATAGGGCCGGGAGCACGCCGAACACTGAAGCTTTCTTT.

There are a few counts of this clone. The CDR3 region has the DNA TGTGCCAGCAGCGTGAGGGGGCAGACTAATGAAAAACTGTTTTTT. It codes for CASSVRGQTNEKLFF. V is TRBV9 and J is TRBJ1-4, with 7 nucleotides matching TRBD1. The germline gives CDR1 SGDLS, CDR2 YYNGEE. The junction had 3 bases not matched to a gene; V was cut back by 2 bases and J by 2 bases. The CDR3 totals 15 residues.

This clone was seen only a few times. V gene TRBV9 combines with J gene TRBJ1-2; no firm D call. There are 15 residues in the CDR3. The germline V and J ends were trimmed by 5 bases and 0 bases, with 14 bases remaining between them. The germline gives CDR1 SGDLS, CDR2 YYNGEE. The CDR3 spells CASSGGQVANYGYTF. The CDR3 nucleotides read TGTGCCAGCAGTGGCGGTCAGGTCGCTAACTATGGCTACACCTTC. The full variable domain, completed using reference TRBV9 and TRBJ1-2, is DSGVTQTPKHLITATGQRVTLRCSPRSGDLSVYWYQQSLDQGLQFLIQYYNGEERAKGNILERFSAQQFPDLHSELNLSSLELGDSALYFCASSGGQVANYGYTFGSGTRLTVV.

The chain is built from TRBV19 and TRBJ2-5; 14 bases match TRBD2. Trimming removed 6 bases from V and 2 bases from J; junction bases left unmatched: 11. The germline V gene encodes CDR1 LNHDA and CDR2 SQIVND (reference sequence). This CDR3 comprises 18 residues. CDR3 in DNA: TGTGCCAGTAGCCCCGGGACTAGCGGGGGCTATAGTCAAGAGACCCAGTACTTC. Translated, it gives CASSPGTSGGYSQETQYF.

The chain combines TRBV9 with TRBJ2-1, with 9 bases lining up with TRBD2. V shed 0 bases, J shed 2 bases, and the junction held 0 bases outside the gene matches. CDR3 length equals 15 residues. CDR1 is SGDLS, CDR2 YYNGEE, per germline. The DNA for the CDR3 is TGTGCCAGCAGCGTAGGCGGGGGGGCCTACAATGAGCAGTTCTTC. This translates into CASSVGGGAYNEQFF. The complete variable domain, with remaining parts taken from reference TRBV9 and TRBJ2-1, reads DSGVTQTPKHLITATGQRVTLRCSPRSGDLSVYWYQQSLDQGLQFLIQYYNGEERAKGNILERFSAQQFPDLHSELNLSSLELGDSALYFCASSVGGGAYNEQFFGPGTRLTVL.

This clone was observed a handful of times. The V call is TRBV19, the J call TRBJ2-1; 7 bases agree with TRBD2. Germline-derived CDR1 and CDR2 are LNHDA and SQIVND (reference sequence). The trim removed 5 bases at V and 0 bases at J, leaving 4 bases unmatched. The CDR3 length is 15 residues. The CDR3 sequence: CASSPRGDSYNEQFF. The DNA of the CDR3 is TGTGCCAGTAGTCCCCGGGGGGACTCCTACAATGAGCAGTTCTTC.

This clone showed up just once. The chain joins TRBV29-1 to TRBJ2-7; TRBD1 agrees at 9 bases. CDR1 SQVTM and CDR2 ANQGSEA come from the germline V gene. The CDR3 totals 14 residues. V shed 5 bases and J 5 bases; nucleotides not matched to a gene: 10. The CDR3 region is CSVSRTGASNEQYF. For the CDR3, the DNA is TGCAGCGTTTCGCGGACAGGGGCAAGTAACGAGCAGTACTTC.

The table lists this clone with a few counts. CDR3 amino acids: CAISESRGQETQYF. For the CDR3, the DNA is TGTGCCATCAGTGAGAGCCGTGGACAAGAGACCCAGTACTTC. The chain combines TRBV10-3 with TRBJ2-5; D is undetermined. The CDR3 has 14 amino acids. Trimming cost V 2 bases and J 2 bases, with 9 bases left between them. Germline V gene lookup returns CDR1 ENHRY and CDR2 SYGVKD.

This clone occurred a few times. The V gene is TRBV15, the J gene TRBJ2-5, with 8 bases identical to TRBD1. The J segment lost 5 bases and the V segment lost 3 bases, leaving 8 bases of the junction unmatched. The CDR3 sequence is 15 residues long. The germline V gene encodes CDR1 LNHNV and CDR2 YYDKDF (reference sequence). CDR3 DNA sequence: TGTGCCACCAGCAGCCCCTGGACAGGGTGGGAGACCCAGTACTTC. It specifies CATSSPWTGWETQYF.

The chain couples TRBV15 to TRBJ1-5; a weak D match, TRBD1 (6 bases). Germline V lookup: CDR1 LNHNV, CDR2 YYDKDF (reference sequence). V shed 5 bases and J shed 0 bases, with 14 bases lying between them. The CDR3 length is 16 residues. The CDR3 here is CATSPRGGASNQPQHF. In DNA form, the CDR3 reads TGTGCCACCAGCCCCCGGGGGGGGGCTAGCAATCAGCCCCAGCATTTT.

The chain carries TRBV12-5 and TRBJ2-7; perhaps D is TRBD1 or TRBD2 (6 bases each). Looked up from germline, CDR1 is LGHNT and CDR2 is FRNRAP. V was shortened by 1 base and J by 4 bases, with 32 bases between the two germline ends. CDR3 length: 21 residues. CDR3 in amino acids: CASGLAPRWQGLERAQYEQYF. The CDR3, as DNA: TGTGCTAGTGGTTTGGCCCCCCGTTGGCAGGGGCTCGAGCGGGCCCAATACGAGCAGTACTTC.

The gene calls are TRBV28 and TRBJ1-5; 7 nucleotides agree with TRBD1. V gave up 7 bases and J gave up 0 bases; unmatched junction bases: 9. Germline loops: CDR1 MDHEN, CDR2 SYDVKM. CDR3 length equals 16 residues. The CDR3 coding sequence is TGTGCCAGCACCCCCGACAGGGTCTATAGCAATCAGCCCCAGCATTTT. Translation gives CASTPDRVYSNQPQHF.

The chain links TRBV18 to TRBJ1-1, with a tentative D call TRBD1 (6 bases). Per germline, CDR1 KGHSH and CDR2 LQKENI. Trimming pared 6 bases from V and 9 bases from J, leaving 20 bases between. The CDR3 is 14 amino acids. The CDR3 coding sequence is TGTGCCAGCTCTCTAAACCCCGGGGGGCCTAAAGCTTTCTTT. Protein: CASSLNPGGPKAFF.

The chain employs TRBV18 and TRBJ2-5, with TRBD1 matching 8 bases. Trimming took 3 bases from V and 2 from J; bases not matched to a gene: 8. Germline V gene data show CDR1 as KGHSH and CDR2 as LQKENI. CDR3 length: 16 amino acids. In DNA form, the CDR3 reads TGTGCCAGCTCACCCCCGACAGGGGTCGAGCAAGAGACCCAGTACTTC. The encoded protein is CASSPPTGVEQETQYF.

The V and J genes are TRBV19 and TRBJ1-5; the match to TRBD1 covers 8 bases. CDR3 length: 13 residues. CDR1 is LNHDA and CDR2 is SQIVND in the germline V gene (reference sequence). The trim removed 5 bases at V and 9 bases at J, leaving 6 bases unmatched. For the CDR3, the DNA is TGTGCCAGTAGTCCCGACAGGGGCCGGCCCCAGCATTTT. Translation gives CASSPDRGRPQHF. Full variable domain (remainder filled in from reference TRBV19 and TRBJ1-5): DGGITQSPKYLFRKEGQNVTLSCEQNLNHDAMYWYRQDPGQGLRLIYYSQIVNDFQKGDIAEGYSVSREKKESFPLTVTSAQKNPTAFYLCASSPDRGRPQHFGDGTRLSIL.

V is TRBV7-5 and J is TRBJ2-7; the D call in the table, TRBD2, was not verified against the DNA. TRBV7-5 represents a pseudogene. The CDR3 consists of 17 residues. Here the CDR3 reads CASSPGLAGGPLNEQYF. DNA of the CDR3: TGTGCCAGCAGCCCAGGACTAGCGGGAGGACCTCTAAACGAGCAGTACTTC.

The chain employs TRBV18 and TRBJ1-6, with D maybe TRBD1 (5 bases). Germline loops: CDR1 KGHSH, CDR2 LQKENI. This CDR3 contains 15 residues. V was clipped by 2 bases and J by 8 bases, with 13 bases between them. CDR3 region: CASSPGGSGDSPLHF. As DNA, the CDR3 is TGTGCCAGCTCACCAGGGGGTTCTGGGGATTCACCCCTCCACTTT.